This TCR beta chain originates from a study of beta chain features in type 1 diabetes. This clone appeared a few times. The V gene lost 0 bases and the J gene lost 7 bases, with 9 bases spanning the gap. CDR1 and CDR2 (germline): LGHNA, YSLEER. This CDR3 is built from 13 residues. Sequenced material consisted of expressed TCRB transcripts (all of the isolated RNA was reverse transcribed). Generated by immunoSEQ multiplex PCR, the TCRdb table keeps only in-frame clones and is missing some. The repertoire holds about 320,000 clones, with 13% to 15% as singletons. Sequences were obtained from central memory CD4+ T cells from blood. V is TRBV4-3 and J is TRBJ1-2; no definite D call. The sequence derives from a man aged 25-45 years in good health. CDR3 in amino acids: CASSQDLQAGYTF. The CDR3 coding sequence is TGCGCCAGCAGCCAAGATTTGCAGGCTGGCTACACCTTC.